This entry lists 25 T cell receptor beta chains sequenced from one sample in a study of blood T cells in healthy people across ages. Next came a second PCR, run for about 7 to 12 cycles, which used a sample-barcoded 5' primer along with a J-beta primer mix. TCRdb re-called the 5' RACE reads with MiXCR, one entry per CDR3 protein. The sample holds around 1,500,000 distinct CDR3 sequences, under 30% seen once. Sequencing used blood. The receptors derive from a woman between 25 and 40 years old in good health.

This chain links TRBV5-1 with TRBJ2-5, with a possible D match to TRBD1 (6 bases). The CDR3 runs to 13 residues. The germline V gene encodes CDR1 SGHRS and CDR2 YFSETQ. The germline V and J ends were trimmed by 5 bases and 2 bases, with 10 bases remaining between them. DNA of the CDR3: TGCGCCAGCAGACGGACAGCTCAAGAGACCCAGTACTTC. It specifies CASRRTAQETQYF.

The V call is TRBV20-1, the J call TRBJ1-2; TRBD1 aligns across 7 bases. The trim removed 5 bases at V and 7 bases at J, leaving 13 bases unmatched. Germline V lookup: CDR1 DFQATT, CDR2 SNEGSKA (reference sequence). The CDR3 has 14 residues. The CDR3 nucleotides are TGCAGTGCTCCGAGGGAGGGGGCGCAGGGTGGCTACACCTTC. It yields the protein CSAPREGAQGGYTF.

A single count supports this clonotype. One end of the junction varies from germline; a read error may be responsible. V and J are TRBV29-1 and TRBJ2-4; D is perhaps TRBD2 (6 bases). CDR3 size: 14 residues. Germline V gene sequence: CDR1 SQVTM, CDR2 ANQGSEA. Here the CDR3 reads CSIEGRMGRNIQYF. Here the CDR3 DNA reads TGCAGCATTGAGGGGAGGATGGGGAGAAACATTCAGTACTTC.

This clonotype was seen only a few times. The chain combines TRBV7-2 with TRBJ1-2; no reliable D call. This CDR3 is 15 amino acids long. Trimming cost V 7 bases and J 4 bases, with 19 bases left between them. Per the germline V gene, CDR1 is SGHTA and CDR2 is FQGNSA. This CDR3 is CASTSPRPRGYGYTF. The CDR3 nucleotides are TGTGCCAGCACCTCGCCGAGGCCGCGGGGCTATGGCTACACCTTC.

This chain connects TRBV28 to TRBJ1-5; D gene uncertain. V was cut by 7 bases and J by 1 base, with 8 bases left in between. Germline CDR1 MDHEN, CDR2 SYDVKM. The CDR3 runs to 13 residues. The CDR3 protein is CASKVGSNQPQHF. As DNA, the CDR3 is TGTGCCAGCAAGGTCGGGAGCAATCAGCCCCAGCATTTT.

CDR3 amino acids: CASSLVRARPKNIQYF. The CDR3 region has the DNA TGTGCCAGCAGCTTAGTCAGGGCGCGGCCCAAAAACATTCAGTACTTC. This chain uses TRBV7-2 with TRBJ2-4; weak D call: TRBD1 (5 bases). Germline loops: CDR1 SGHTA, CDR2 FQGNSA. V shed 1 base and J shed 2 bases, with 12 bases lying between them. CDR3 length: 16 amino acids.

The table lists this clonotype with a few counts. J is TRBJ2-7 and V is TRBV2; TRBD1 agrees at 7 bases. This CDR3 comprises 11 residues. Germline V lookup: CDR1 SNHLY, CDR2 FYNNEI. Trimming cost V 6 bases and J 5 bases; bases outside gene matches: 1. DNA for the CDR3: TGTGCCAGCAGGACAGGGAACGAGCAGTACTTC. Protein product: CASRTGNEQYF.

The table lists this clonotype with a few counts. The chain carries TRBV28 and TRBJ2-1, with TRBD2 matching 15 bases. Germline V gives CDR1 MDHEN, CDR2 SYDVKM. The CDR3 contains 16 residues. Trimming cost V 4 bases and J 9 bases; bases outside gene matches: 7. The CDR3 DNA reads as TGTGCCAGCAGTTCCTCCGGGACTAGCGGGGGGTTTGAGCAGTTCTTC. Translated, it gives CASSSSGTSGGFEQFF.

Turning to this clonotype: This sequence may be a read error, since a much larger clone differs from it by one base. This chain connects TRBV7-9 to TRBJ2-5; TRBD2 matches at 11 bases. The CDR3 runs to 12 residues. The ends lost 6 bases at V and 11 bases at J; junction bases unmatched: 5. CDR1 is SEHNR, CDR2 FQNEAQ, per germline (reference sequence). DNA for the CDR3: TGTGCCAGCAGACTAGCGGGGGACGGACAGTACTTC. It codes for CASRLAGDGQYF. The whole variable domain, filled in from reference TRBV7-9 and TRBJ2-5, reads DTGVSQNPRHKITKRGQNVTFRCDPISEHNRLYWYRQTLGQGPEFLTYFQNEAQLEKSRLLSDRFSAERPKGSFSTLEIQRTEQGDSAMYLCASRLAGDGQYFGPGTRLLVL.

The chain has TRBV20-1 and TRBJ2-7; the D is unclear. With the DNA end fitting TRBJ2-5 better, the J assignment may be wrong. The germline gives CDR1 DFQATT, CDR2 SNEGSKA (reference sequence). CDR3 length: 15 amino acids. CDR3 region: CSARDTGSQKETQYF. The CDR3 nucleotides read TGCAGTGCTAGAGACACCGGTAGCCAGAAGGAGACCCAGTACTTC.

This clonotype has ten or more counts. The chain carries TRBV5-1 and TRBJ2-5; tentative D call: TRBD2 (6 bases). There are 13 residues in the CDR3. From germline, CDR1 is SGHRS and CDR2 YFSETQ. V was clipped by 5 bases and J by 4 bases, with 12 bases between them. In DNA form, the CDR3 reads TGCGCCAGCAGTCCGGGAGTAAGAGAGACCCAGTACTTC. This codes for CASSPGVRETQYF.

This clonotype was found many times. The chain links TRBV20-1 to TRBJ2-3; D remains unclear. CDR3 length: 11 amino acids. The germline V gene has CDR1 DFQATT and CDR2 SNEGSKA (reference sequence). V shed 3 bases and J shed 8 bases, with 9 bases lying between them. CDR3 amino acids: CSASSSLTQYF. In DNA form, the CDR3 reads TGCAGTGCTAGTAGTTCTCTTACGCAGTATTTT.

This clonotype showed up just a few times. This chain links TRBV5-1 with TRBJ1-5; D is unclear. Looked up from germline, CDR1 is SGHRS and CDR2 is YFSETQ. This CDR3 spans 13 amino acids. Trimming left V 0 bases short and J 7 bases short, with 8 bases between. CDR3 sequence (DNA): TGCGCCAGCAGCTTGGGATTATCGCAGCCCCAGCATTTT. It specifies CASSLGLSQPQHF.

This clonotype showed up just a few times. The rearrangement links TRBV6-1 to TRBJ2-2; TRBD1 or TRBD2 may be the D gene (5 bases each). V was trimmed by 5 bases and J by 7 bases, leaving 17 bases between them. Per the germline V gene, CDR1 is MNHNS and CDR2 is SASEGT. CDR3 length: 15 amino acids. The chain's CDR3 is CASSPFNTGRGELFF. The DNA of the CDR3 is TGTGCCAGCAGTCCTTTCAACACGGGACGCGGGGAGCTGTTTTTT.

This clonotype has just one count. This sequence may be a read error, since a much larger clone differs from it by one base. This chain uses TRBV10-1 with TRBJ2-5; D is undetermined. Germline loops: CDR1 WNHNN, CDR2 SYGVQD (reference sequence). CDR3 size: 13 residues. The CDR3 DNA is TGCGCCGGCAGTGATAGTACTGAAGAGACCCAGTACTTC. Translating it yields CAGSDSTEETQYF.

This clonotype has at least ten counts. In nucleotides, the CDR3 is TGTGCCAGCAGCAAAGGCTTGGGACAGCCGCCCCACTACACCTTC. Amino acids: CASSKGLGQPPHYTF. The chain uses TRBV7-9 and TRBJ1-2, with TRBD1 matching 7 bases. This CDR3 has 15 amino acids. Germline V lookup: CDR1 SEHNR, CDR2 FQNEAQ (reference sequence). V shed 5 bases, J shed 10 bases, and the junction held 16 bases outside the gene matches.

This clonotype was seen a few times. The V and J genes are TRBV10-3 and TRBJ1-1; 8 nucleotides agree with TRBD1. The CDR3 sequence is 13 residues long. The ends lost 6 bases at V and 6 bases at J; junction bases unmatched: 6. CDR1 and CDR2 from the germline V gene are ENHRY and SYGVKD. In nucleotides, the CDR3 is TGTGCCATCAGCCAGGACAGGGACGCTGAAGCTTTCTTT. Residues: CAISQDRDAEAFF.

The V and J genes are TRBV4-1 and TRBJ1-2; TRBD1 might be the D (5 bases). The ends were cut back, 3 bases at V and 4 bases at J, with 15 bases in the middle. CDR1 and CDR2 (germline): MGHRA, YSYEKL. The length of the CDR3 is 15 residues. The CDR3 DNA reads TGCGCCAGCAGCCACTTACTTCGGAGGGGCTATGGCTACACCTTC. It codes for CASSHLLRRGYGYTF.

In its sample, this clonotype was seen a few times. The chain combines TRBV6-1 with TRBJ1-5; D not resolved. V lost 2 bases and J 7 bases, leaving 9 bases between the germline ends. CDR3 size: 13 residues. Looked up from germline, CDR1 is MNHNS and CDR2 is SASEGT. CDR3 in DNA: TGTGCCAGCAGTGAATCGGACCCCCAGCCCCAGCATTTT. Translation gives CASSESDPQPQHF.

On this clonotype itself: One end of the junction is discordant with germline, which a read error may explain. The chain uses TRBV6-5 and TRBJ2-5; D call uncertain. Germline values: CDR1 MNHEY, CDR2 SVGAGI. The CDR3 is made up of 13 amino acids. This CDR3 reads CASSCSTGGIQYF. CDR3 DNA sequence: TGCGCCAGCAGTTGCTCGACGGGCGGAATCCAGTACTTC.

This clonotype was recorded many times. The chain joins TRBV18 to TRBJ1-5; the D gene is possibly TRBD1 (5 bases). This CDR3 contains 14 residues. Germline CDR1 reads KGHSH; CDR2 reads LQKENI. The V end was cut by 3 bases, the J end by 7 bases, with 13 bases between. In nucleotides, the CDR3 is TGTGCCAGCTCACCTACGGGAGGGGACCAGCCCCAGCATTTT. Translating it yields CASSPTGGDQPQHF.

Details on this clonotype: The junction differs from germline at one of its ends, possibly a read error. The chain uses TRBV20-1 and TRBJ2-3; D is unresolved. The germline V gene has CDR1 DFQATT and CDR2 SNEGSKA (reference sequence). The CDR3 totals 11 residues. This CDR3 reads CSAPGPDAQYF. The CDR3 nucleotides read TGCAGTGCCCCCGGGCCAGATGCGCAGTATTTT.

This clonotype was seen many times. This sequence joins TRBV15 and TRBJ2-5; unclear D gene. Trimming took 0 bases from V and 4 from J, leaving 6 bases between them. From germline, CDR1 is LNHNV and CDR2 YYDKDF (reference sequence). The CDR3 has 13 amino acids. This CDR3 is CATSRDRVETQYF. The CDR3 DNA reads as TGTGCCACCAGCAGAGATAGGGTAGAGACCCAGTACTTC.

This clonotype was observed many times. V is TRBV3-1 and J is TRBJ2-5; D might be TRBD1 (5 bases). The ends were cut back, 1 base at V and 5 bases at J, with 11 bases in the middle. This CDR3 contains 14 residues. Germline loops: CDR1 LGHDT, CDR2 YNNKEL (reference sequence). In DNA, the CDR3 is TGTGCCAGCAGCCAAGGGGGCGGAAGGGAGACCCAGTACTTC. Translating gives CASSQGGGRETQYF.

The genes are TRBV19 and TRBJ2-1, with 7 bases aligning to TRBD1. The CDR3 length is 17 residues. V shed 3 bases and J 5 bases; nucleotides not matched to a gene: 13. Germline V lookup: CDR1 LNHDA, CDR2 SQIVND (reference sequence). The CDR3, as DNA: TGTGCCAGTAGTATCTTCCATCTTCTAACAGGGGACAATGAGCAGTTCTTC. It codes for CASSIFHLLTGDNEQFF.